These 4 T cell receptor beta chains came from one sample sequenced in a study of shared clonotypes between healthy human individuals. The data were produced by immunoSEQ multiplex PCR, yet TCRdb's version contains in-frame clones alone and is incomplete. The sample contains 850,000 to 1,100,000 clones, 77% of which appear only once. The sequenced sample was memory CD4+ T cells from PBMCs. The subset is: CD45RA-negative fraction. The receptors shown here come from a man aged 18 to 35 in good health. Some clones in this sample may be carry-over from other donors' samples.

The V call is TRBV5-6, the J call TRBJ1-1; tentatively, D is TRBD1 (6 bases). Germline-derived CDR1 and CDR2 are SGHDT and YYEEEE. CDR3 length: 15 residues. Trimming took off 2 bases at V and 4 bases at J, with 15 bases between the two ends. CDR3 nucleotides: TGTGCCAGCAGCTTCAACTCCGCAGGGGTCACTGAAGCTTTCTTT. Translated, it gives CASSFNSAGVTEAFF. Variable domain in full (rest from reference TRBV5-6 and TRBJ1-1): DAGVTQSPTHLIKTRGQQVTLRCSPKSGHDTVSWYQQALGQGPQFIFQYYEEEERQRGNFPDRFSGHQFPNYSSELNVNALLLGDSALYLCASSFNSAGVTEAFFGQGTRLTVV.

The chain links TRBV18 to TRBJ2-4; tentative D call: TRBD2 (6 bases). The V gene lost 2 bases and the J gene lost 12 bases, with 17 bases spanning the gap. Germline values: CDR1 KGHSH, CDR2 LQKENI. This CDR3 spans 14 amino acids. The CDR3 DNA reads as TGTGCCAGCTCACCATCCATGGCTAGCGAGAATCAGTACTTC. Its translation: CASSPSMASENQYF. Drawing the rest from reference TRBV18 and TRBJ2-4, the complete variable domain is NAGVMQNPRHLVRRRGQEARLRCSPMKGHSHVYWYRQLPEEGLKFMVYLQKENIIDESGMPKERFSAEFPKEGPSILRIQQVVRGDSAAYFCASSPSMASENQYFGAGTRLSVL.

This chain links TRBV15 with TRBJ2-5; no clear D. The ends were cut back, 2 bases at V and 1 base at J, with 8 bases in the middle. Germline-derived CDR1 and CDR2 are LNHNV and YYDKDF (reference sequence). The CDR3 consists of 14 residues. CDR3 coding DNA: TGTGCCACCAGCAGATGGGCATCCCAAGAGACCCAGTACTTC. It codes for CATSRWASQETQYF. The entire variable domain, with the rest obtained from reference TRBV15 and TRBJ2-5, is as follows: DAMVIQNPRYQVTQFGKPVTLSCSQTLNHNVMYWYQQKSSQAPKLLFHYYDKDFNNEADTPDNFQSRRPNTSFCFLDIRSPGLGDTAMYLCATSRWASQETQYFGPGTRLLVL.

This sequence joins TRBV19 and TRBJ1-2; 7 positions match TRBD1. The CDR3 has 17 amino acids. Germline loops: CDR1 LNHDA, CDR2 SQIVND (reference sequence). V gave up 5 bases and J gave up 2 bases; unmatched junction bases: 14. This chain's CDR3 is CASSPLGDRTINYGYTF. The CDR3 DNA reads TGTGCCAGTAGTCCCCTGGGGGACAGAACCATAAACTATGGCTACACCTTC. Full variable domain (outside the CDR3, taken from reference TRBV19 and TRBJ1-2): DGGITQSPKYLFRKEGQNVTLSCEQNLNHDAMYWYRQDPGQGLRLIYYSQIVNDFQKGDIAEGYSVSREKKESFPLTVTSAQKNPTAFYLCASSPLGDRTINYGYTFGSGTRLTVV.